Reported below is one T cell receptor (beta chain). The antigen remains unidentified. Use of 60 Vbeta and 13 Jbeta primers characterized the PCR. Authors' processing steps: A follow-up analysis tallied 65 million to 80 million unique TCR beta chains, about 11 million shared. Measured with immunoSEQ multiplex PCR; TCRdb has only the in-frame clones, and not every one. The DNA was the basis for D and trimming; V, J and clone size are from that table. The repertoire holds fewer than 200,000 clones, with 70% to 80% as singletons. This entry comes from a study of cytomegalovirus exposure and HLA in healthy donors. About the research overall: Approximately 77 million unique TCRs from HLA-typed donors were held in an early release of data.

Study-wide points: In a later analysis, several top co-occurrence clusters appeared linked to parvovirus B19, influenza, CMV and Epstein-Barr virus. The study flagged approximately 180 TCR beta chains as cytomegalovirus-associated.

V dropped 0 bases and J dropped 7; count of bases not matched to a gene: 4. From germline, CDR1 is SGHDT and CDR2 YYEEEE. The CDR3 consists of 14 residues. Source material: PBMCs. The sequence was obtained from a man aged 25-45 years in good health and CMV-seronegative. V gene TRBV5-6 combines with J gene TRBJ2-1; 7 nucleotides agree with TRBD2. The CDR3 bases are TGTGCCAGCAGCTTGGCGAATAGCGGGAATGAGCAGTTCTTC. It codes for CASSLANSGNEQFF.